The entry below describes one T cell receptor beta chain. Per the authors' pipeline: Scientists estimated how many nucleated cells there were by amplifying reference gene primers. Here immunoSEQ multiplex PCR was the method, and the copy in TCRdb shows in-frame clones only, minus some. The DNA was the basis for D and trimming; V, J and clone size are from that table. The table shows roughly 140,000 clones, with approximately 81% occurring only once. Trimming took 3 bases from V and 7 from J, leaving 12 bases between them. Germline CDR1 and CDR2: MDHEN and SYDVKM. The length of the CDR3 is 13 residues. This sample was included in a study of blood T cell repertoires in COVID-19. Study in general: The United States, Italy and Spain were the sources of the acute and convalescent COVID-19 samples.

The chain uses TRBV28 and TRBJ1-2; maybe TRBD1 (6 bases). Material for sequencing was peripheral blood. This TCR derives from a human donor in a cohort sampled during active COVID-19. As DNA, the CDR3 is TGTGCCAGCAGTTTTACAGGGAGGGGTGGCTACACCTTC. As protein: CASSFTGRGGYTF.